Below, 27 T cell receptor beta chains from the same sample are listed, as sequenced in a study of T cell responses to AZD1222 COVID-19 vaccine. Clones were read by immunoSEQ multiplex PCR, and TCRdb kept only the in-frame ones, dropping some. The sample contains tens of thousands of clones, roughly 86% of which appear only once. The specimen was peripheral blood, collected on day 0 of AZD1222 vaccination. The receptors here all came from an adult in good health.

The chain employs TRBV6-1 and TRBJ2-7; weak D call: TRBD1 (5 bases). The CDR3 sequence is 15 residues long. Germline assignment: CDR1 MNHNS and CDR2 SASEGT. Trimming took 2 bases from V and 2 from J, leaving 13 bases between them. This CDR3 reads CASSESWAGTYEQYF. The CDR3 coding sequence is TGTGCCAGCAGTGAATCGTGGGCAGGGACCTACGAGCAGTACTTC.

DNA for the CDR3: TGTGCCAGCAGCTCCTTGGGGAGCCCTGGGGCCAACGTCCTGACTTTC. It yields the protein CASSSLGSPGANVLTF. The chain employs TRBV7-9 and TRBJ2-6; D might be TRBD2 (5 bases). CDR3 length: 16 residues. V was pared by 4 bases and J by 2 bases, with 12 bases between. CDR1 is SEHNR and CDR2 is FQNEAQ in the germline V gene (reference sequence).

The rearrangement links TRBV6-5 to TRBJ1-2, with TRBD1 identical over 10 bases. V shed 8 bases, J shed 7 bases, and the junction held 10 bases outside the gene matches. Germline V gene lookup returns CDR1 MNHEY and CDR2 SVGAGI. The CDR3 runs 14 residues. The CDR3 here is CASWTGTGVFGYTF. The CDR3 region has the DNA TGTGCCAGCTGGACCGGGACAGGGGTTTTTGGCTACACCTTC.

This chain joins TRBV27 and TRBJ1-3; D remains unclear. The germline V and J ends were trimmed by 6 bases and 0 bases, with 12 bases remaining between them. Germline V gives CDR1 MNHEY, CDR2 SMNVEV (reference sequence). The CDR3 is 15 amino acids. In DNA form, the CDR3 reads TGTGCCAGCAGACCACGACGGTCCTCTGGAAACACCATATATTTT. Amino acids: CASRPRRSSGNTIYF.

This clone has a handful of counts. The chain carries TRBV5-1 and TRBJ1-6; D call uncertain. CDR3 size: 16 residues. V lost 1 base, J lost 6 bases, and 14 bases lay in between. The germline CDR1 and CDR2 sequences are SGHRS and YFSETQ. The DNA of the CDR3 is TGCGCCAGCAGCTTGATCTCGGAAGCGACTAATTCACCCCTCCACTTT. This sequence encodes CASSLISEATNSPLHF. The full variable domain, completed using reference TRBV5-1 and TRBJ1-6, is KAGVTQTPRYLIKTRGQQVTLSCSPISGHRSVSWYQQTPGQGLQFLFEYFSETQRNKGNFPGRFSGRQFSNSRSEMNVSTLELGDSALYLCASSLISEATNSPLHFGNGTRLTVT.

The V call is TRBV3-1 (or the pseudogene TRBV3-2), the J call TRBJ2-7, with a weak D call TRBD2 (5 bases). Deletions cut 8 bases from V and 7 bases from J, with 24 bases between. This CDR3 region has 15 residues. Germline V gene data show CDR1 as LGHDT and CDR2 as YNNKEL (reference sequence). CDR3 sequence reads: CASPLFDGGIQEQYF. The CDR3 DNA is TGTGCCAGCCCCTTATTCGATGGAGGAATCCAAGAGCAGTACTTC.

The chain uses TRBV28 and TRBJ2-2, with a weak D call TRBD1 (7 bases). The CDR3 runs 15 residues. Trimming took 2 bases from V and 5 from J, leaving 12 bases between them. Germline CDR1 reads MDHEN; CDR2 reads SYDVKM. CDR3 region: CASSLGGGATGELFF. CDR3 in DNA: TGTGCCAGCAGTTTAGGAGGGGGCGCGACCGGGGAGCTGTTTTTT.

The chain joins TRBV18 to TRBJ2-2, with a weak D call TRBD2 (6 bases). The CDR3 is 15 residues long. Germline V lookup: CDR1 KGHSH, CDR2 LQKENI. Trimming removed 3 bases from V and 2 bases from J, with 10 bases in between. CDR3 sequence reads: CASSPQEGNTGELFF. The CDR3 bases are TGTGCCAGCTCACCGCAGGAGGGAAACACCGGGGAGCTGTTTTTT.

This chain connects TRBV13 to TRBJ2-3; TRBD2 agrees at 8 bases. J was trimmed by 3 bases and V by 4 bases; bases with no gene match: 6. CDR1 is PRHDT and CDR2 is FYEKMQ in the germline V gene (reference sequence). This CDR3 has 15 amino acids. CDR3 nucleotide sequence: TGTGCCAGCAGCTCCCCAGCGGGAGAGACAGATACGCAGTATTTT. This sequence encodes CASSSPAGETDTQYF.

The rearrangement joins TRBV4-3 to TRBJ2-3; possibly TRBD2 for D (6 bases). Deletions cut 1 base from V and 0 bases from J, with 11 bases between. The CDR3 is 16 amino acids. Per germline, CDR1 LGHNA and CDR2 YSLEER. The CDR3 loop reads CASSQGGLFSTDTQYF. CDR3 DNA: TGCGCCAGCAGCCAAGGGGGACTGTTTAGCACAGATACGCAGTATTTT.

The gene calls are TRBV5-6 and TRBJ2-7, with 11 nucleotides matching TRBD2. Trimming took 0 bases from V and 3 from J; bases not matched to a gene: 2. Germline loops: CDR1 SGHDT, CDR2 YYEEEE. The CDR3 contains 15 residues. DNA for the CDR3: TGTGCCAGCAGCTTGGTCGGACTAGCGGGCTACGAGCAGTACTTC. Translating gives CASSLVGLAGYEQYF.

The V call is TRBV24-1, the J call TRBJ2-1; 7 bases agree with TRBD1. J lost 6 bases, V lost 4 bases, and 11 bases had no gene match. Germline values: CDR1 KGHDR, CDR2 SFDVKD. The CDR3 extends over 16 amino acids. The CDR3 DNA is TGTGCCACCAGTGAACCGGACAGGCCTGGTGTCAATGAGCAGTTCTTC. It encodes CATSEPDRPGVNEQFF.

This clone is labeled as medium-sized. The same CDR3 can be traced to other DNA sequences in this sample. The chain couples TRBV11-2 to TRBJ2-1; D not resolved. This CDR3 has 14 residues. V gave up 1 base and J gave up 4 bases, with 8 bases separating them. The germline V gene has CDR1 SGHAT and CDR2 FQNNGV. CDR3 sequence: CASSLGAGYNEQFF. The CDR3, as DNA: TGTGCCAGCAGCTTAGGGGCCGGGTACAATGAGCAGTTCTTC.

The chain uses TRBV11-2 and TRBJ1-1; no clear D gene. The CDR3 loop spans 16 amino acids. V lost 1 base, J lost 5 bases, and 17 bases lay in between. The V gene's germline CDR1 is SGHAT and CDR2 FQNNGV. The CDR3 DNA reads TGTGCCAGCAGCTTAGCTGGCCCCTCTCGGGTGACTGAAGCTTTCTTT. Its protein is CASSLAGPSRVTEAFF. Full variable domain (missing parts from reference TRBV11-2 and TRBJ1-1): EAGVAQSPRYKIIEKRQSVAFWCNPISGHATLYWYQQILGQGPKLLIQFQNNGVVDDSQLPKDRFSAERLKGVDSTLKIQPAKLEDSAVYLCASSLAGPSRVTEAFFGQGTRLTVV.

This clone was counted a single time. This rearrangement joins TRBV6-6 to TRBJ1-2, with 8 bases fitting TRBD1. Losses at the gene ends were 6 bases for V and 6 bases for J; bases not matched to a gene: 9. CDR1 is MNHNY, CDR2 SVGAGI, per germline (reference sequence). This CDR3 is 14 amino acids long. CDR3 sequence reads: CASRRQGKIDGYTF. In nucleotides, the CDR3 is TGTGCCAGCAGGAGACAGGGGAAGATAGATGGCTACACCTTC.

The chain links TRBV11-2 to TRBJ1-5; 10 nucleotides align to TRBD1. This CDR3 contains 15 residues. In germline, CDR1 is SGHAT, CDR2 FQNNGV. J gave up 8 bases and V 5 bases, and 9 bases lay outside the gene matches. The CDR3 loop is CASSLGQGDAEPQHF. The CDR3 DNA reads as TGTGCCAGCAGCCTCGGACAGGGGGATGCCGAGCCCCAGCATTTT.

The chain links TRBV11-3 to TRBJ2-7, with TRBD2 identical over 13 bases. CDR3 length equals 15 residues. Per the germline V gene, CDR1 is SGHNT and CDR2 is YENEEA. The ends lost 5 bases at V and 5 bases at J; junction bases unmatched: 6. In DNA form, the CDR3 reads TGTGCCAGCAGCGACCGACTAGCGGGAGGCGACGAGCAGTACTTC. The encoded protein is CASSDRLAGGDEQYF.

This rearrangement joins TRBV12-3 or TRBV12-4 to TRBJ1-1, with 8 bases fitting TRBD1. The CDR3 contains 12 residues. V lost 8 bases to trimming and J lost 7 bases; unmatched junction nucleotides: 6. The CDR3 loop is CASGRGRVEAFF. The CDR3 DNA reads TGTGCCAGCGGCAGGGGGCGCGTTGAAGCTTTCTTT.

The V and J genes are TRBV6-5 and TRBJ2-1, with D possibly matching TRBD1 (5 bases). V was trimmed by 5 bases and J by 2 bases, leaving 13 bases between them. The CDR3 is 15 residues long. Germline V lookup: CDR1 MNHEY, CDR2 SVGAGI. Written as DNA, the CDR3 is TGTGCCAGCAGTCCACCTGGGGCTCCCTACAATGAGCAGTTCTTC. Amino acid sequence: CASSPPGAPYNEQFF.

The chain carries TRBV30 and TRBJ1-4, with D possibly being TRBD1 (5 bases). The CDR3 sequence is 12 residues long. Germline CDR1 reads GTSNPN; CDR2 reads SVGIG (reference sequence). V was cut by 2 bases and J by 8 bases, with 9 bases left in between. The DNA for the CDR3 is TGTGCCTGGAGTAACAGGAACGAAAAACTGTTTTTT. This sequence encodes CAWSNRNEKLFF.

The rearrangement uses TRBV7-2 and TRBJ2-7; D call uncertain. Germline CDR1 reads SGHTA; CDR2 reads FQGNSA. The CDR3 is 13 amino acids. Trimming left V 1 base short and J 2 bases short, with 6 bases between. The CDR3, as DNA: TGTGCCAGCAGCTTAGTAAGCACCTACGAGCAGTACTTC. It is translated as CASSLVSTYEQYF. The full variable domain, in which reference TRBV7-2 and TRBJ2-7 provide the parts outside the CDR3, is GAGVSQSPSNKVTEKGKDVELRCDPISGHTALYWYRQSLGQGLEFLIYFQGNSAPDKSGLPSDRFSAERTGGSVSTLTIQRTQQEDSAVYLCASSLVSTYEQYFGPGTRLTVT.

V gene TRBV5-4 combines with J gene TRBJ1-2, with D possibly matching TRBD1 (6 bases). CDR1 and CDR2 from the germline V gene are SGHNT and YYREEE (reference sequence). The V end was cut by 4 bases, the J end by 8 bases, with 15 bases between. CDR3 length equals 13 residues. CDR3 in amino acids: CASSQQGYPGYTF. Here the CDR3 DNA reads TGTGCCAGCAGCCAACAGGGCTATCCGGGCTACACCTTC.

This chain links TRBV23-1 with TRBJ1-5, with D uncertain. Being an ORF, TRBV23-1 has a function that is uncertain. V shed 3 bases and J shed 4 bases, with 10 bases lying between them. This CDR3 is 14 amino acids long. The CDR3 bases are TGCGCCAGCAGTCATCAGTACTCAAATCAGCCCCAGCATTTT. Amino acid sequence: CASSHQYSNQPQHF.

This clone was observed a single time. The rearrangement uses TRBV5-1 and TRBJ2-6; D not certain. Germline V lookup: CDR1 SGHRS, CDR2 YFSETQ. Trimming cost V 0 bases and J 0 bases, with 4 bases left between them. The CDR3 sequence is 15 residues long. CDR3 coding DNA: TGCGCCAGCAGCTTGGATCCCTCTGGGGCCAACGTCCTGACTTTC. Translation: CASSLDPSGANVLTF.

This chain joins TRBV4-2 and TRBJ2-3, with D tentatively TRBD1 or TRBD2 (5 bases each). Looked up from germline, CDR1 is LGHNA and CDR2 is YNFKEQ. V lost 0 bases and J 1 base, leaving 11 bases between the germline ends. The CDR3 length is 16 residues. The CDR3 DNA is TGTGCCAGCAGCCAAGAAACCGGGACCGGCACAGATACGCAGTATTTT. Protein sequence: CASSQETGTGTDTQYF.

This clone was observed once. The J gene is TRBJ1-3, the V gene TRBV30; no firm D call. The CDR3 runs to 13 residues. Trimming cost V 6 bases and J 0 bases, with 9 bases left between them. Germline V gene sequence: CDR1 GTSNPN, CDR2 SVGIG (reference sequence). As DNA, the CDR3 is TGTGCCTGTGCCCGGCACTCTGGAAACACCATATATTTT. This sequence encodes CACARHSGNTIYF.

This clone is a singleton in its sample. This sequence joins TRBV7-6 and TRBJ2-4, with D possibly TRBD1 on 6 matching bases. V dropped 1 base and J dropped 5 bases, with 15 bases sitting between them. The CDR3 spans 16 residues. Germline V gene data show CDR1 as SGHVS and CDR2 as FNYEAQ. This chain's CDR3 is CASSLEAGVGENIQYF. The CDR3 coding sequence is TGTGCCAGCAGCTTAGAGGCAGGGGTAGGGGAAAACATTCAGTACTTC.